Below, 22 T cell receptor beta chains from the same sample are listed, as sequenced in a study of T cell repertoires in cytomegalovirus infection. TCRdb itself ran the reads through MiXCR, one entry per CDR3 protein. The table has about 310,000 distinct CDR3 sequences, 20% to 25% seen once; the top ten hold roughly 14%. These receptors are not linked to any known antigen. The sample was cultured PBMCs, taken from culture after CMV antigen stimulation. The source of these receptors is a human donor in good health (CMV status not recorded). Some clones in this sample may be carry-over from other donors' samples.

V usage is TRBV28 and J usage is TRBJ2-5, with D possibly matching TRBD1 (5 bases). The ends were cut back, 7 bases at V and 0 bases at J, with 9 bases in the middle. The germline V gene has CDR1 MDHEN and CDR2 SYDVKM. The length of the CDR3 is 13 residues. CDR3 amino acids: CASMPTDQETQYF. In DNA, the CDR3 is TGTGCCAGCATGCCGACAGACCAAGAGACCCAGTACTTC.

The sample holds a few counts of this clonotype. V usage is TRBV4-2 and J usage is TRBJ2-2; 12 nucleotides match TRBD2. Germline V lookup: CDR1 LGHNA, CDR2 YNFKEQ. V was pared by 4 bases and J by 4 bases, with 7 bases of the junction left unmatched. The CDR3 totals 17 residues. The CDR3 protein is CASSLLAGGGRTGELFF. CDR3 nucleotide sequence: TGTGCCAGCAGCCTCCTAGCGGGAGGGGGCCGCACCGGGGAGCTGTTTTTT.

This clonotype was counted between two and nine times. V and J are TRBV7-9 and TRBJ1-1; 10 nucleotides match TRBD1. Per germline, CDR1 SEHNR and CDR2 FQNEAQ (reference sequence). This CDR3 region has 15 residues. With 4 bases clipped from V and 4 bases from J, the junction kept 6 bases outside the gene matches. CDR3: CASSSGQGLGTEAFF. For the CDR3, the DNA is TGTGCCAGCAGCTCGGGACAGGGGTTAGGCACTGAAGCTTTCTTT.

J is TRBJ2-3 and V is TRBV6-2 or TRBV6-3; the D is unclear. This CDR3 has 17 residues. Germline assignment: CDR1 MNHEY and CDR2 SVGEGT. Trimming took off 8 bases at V and 0 bases at J, with 21 bases between the two ends. CDR3 in amino acids: CASSVASVSVSTDTQYF. In DNA form, the CDR3 reads TGTGCCAGCTCTGTCGCTTCCGTCTCGGTTAGCACAGATACGCAGTATTTT.

This clonotype was recorded a few times. J is TRBJ1-2 and V is TRBV20-1; D ambiguous. Per the germline V gene, CDR1 is DFQATT and CDR2 is SNEGSKA (reference sequence). CDR3 length: 13 amino acids. The V and J ends lost 0 bases and 2 bases respectively, with 7 bases between them. The CDR3 loop reads CSARDFINYGYTF. Here the CDR3 DNA reads TGCAGTGCTAGAGATTTTATAAACTATGGCTACACCTTC.

The CDR3 DNA reads as TGTGCCAGCAGCCCACTCTGGAGGGGAGGCACCGGGGAGCTGTTTTTT. Amino acids: CASSPLWRGGTGELFF. The chain couples TRBV25-1 to TRBJ2-2, with D possibly matching TRBD2 (6 bases). Germline V lookup: CDR1 MGHDK, CDR2 SYGVNS. Trimming took 6 bases from V and 4 from J, leaving 18 bases between them. The CDR3 is 16 residues long. Full variable domain (outside the CDR3, taken from reference TRBV25-1 and TRBJ2-2): EADIYQTPRYLVIGTGKKITLECSQTMGHDKMYWYQQDPGMELHLIHYSYGVNSTEKGDLSSESTVSRIRTEHFPLTLESARPSHTSQYLCASSPLWRGGTGELFFGEGSRLTVL.

This clonotype has at least ten counts. The chain recombines TRBV28 with TRBJ1-1; no definite D call. CDR3 length: 14 residues. Germline V gene sequence: CDR1 MDHEN, CDR2 SYDVKM. V lost 3 bases and J 4 bases, leaving 12 bases between the germline ends. Here the CDR3 DNA reads TGTGCCAGCAGTTTTAGAGGGATTAGCACTGAAGCTTTCTTT. Its protein is CASSFRGISTEAFF. Using reference TRBV28 and TRBJ1-1 for the parts outside the CDR3, the full variable domain is DVKVTQSSRYLVKRTGEKVFLECVQDMDHENMFWYRQDPGLGLRLIYFSYDVKMKEKGDIPEGYSVSREKKERFSLILESASTNQTSMYLCASSFRGISTEAFFGQGTRLTVV.

In this sample, this clonotype turned up a few times. This chain connects TRBV30 to TRBJ2-7; 10 nucleotides line up with TRBD2. Germline CDR1 and CDR2: GTSNPN and SVGIG (reference sequence). J lost 3 bases, V lost 3 bases, and 11 bases had no gene match. The CDR3 is made up of 16 amino acids. The CDR3 DNA follows: TGTGCCTGGAGCCACCCTTCCGGGACTAGCGTCTACGAGCAGTACTTC. It yields the protein CAWSHPSGTSVYEQYF. The full variable domain, in which reference TRBV30 and TRBJ2-7 provide the parts outside the CDR3, is SQTIHQWPATLVQPVGSPLSLECTVEGTSNPNLYWYRQAAGRGLQLLFYSVGIGQISSEVPQNLSASRPQDRQFILSSKKLLLSDSGFYLCAWSHPSGTSVYEQYFGPGTRLTVT.

This chain joins TRBV10-3 and TRBJ2-3; 8 bases are a match to TRBD2. V lost 2 bases and J lost 3; bases outside the gene matches: 4. The CDR3 extends over 15 amino acids. Germline CDR1 reads ENHRY; CDR2 reads SYGVKD. Here the CDR3 DNA reads TGTGCCATCAGTGAGCGGGAGGGCCGAACAGATACGCAGTATTTT. Its protein product is CAISEREGRTDTQYF.

The J gene is TRBJ2-2, the V gene TRBV30; D may match TRBD1 or TRBD2 (5 bases each). The germline V gene encodes CDR1 GTSNPN and CDR2 SVGIG (reference sequence). The length of the CDR3 is 14 residues. Trimming removed 2 bases at V and 3 bases at J, with 10 bases between. DNA of the CDR3: TGTGCCTGGAGTTTGAGGGGCTACACCGGGGAGCTGTTTTTT. It translates to CAWSLRGYTGELFF.

This clonotype was detected a few times. The V and J genes are TRBV7-2 and TRBJ1-2; 8 positions match TRBD1. CDR1 SGHTA and CDR2 FQGNSA come from the germline V gene. The CDR3 totals 16 residues. V shed 1 base and J 6 bases; nucleotides not matched to a gene: 10. CDR3 sequence (DNA): TGTGCCAGCAGCTTAGATATGACAGGGGAGGGGAATGGCTACACCTTC. As protein: CASSLDMTGEGNGYTF.

The rearrangement links TRBV7-2 to TRBJ2-5; possible D gene TRBD1, 6 bases. From germline, CDR1 is SGHTA and CDR2 FQGNSA. This CDR3 spans 15 amino acids. Trimming removed 3 bases at V and 4 bases at J, with 15 bases between. The CDR3 bases are TGTGCCAGCAGCTTTTCTTGGAGAGGGGGAGAGACCCAGTACTTC. Amino acids: CASSFSWRGGETQYF. Combining the CDR3 with reference TRBV7-2 and TRBJ2-5 gives the whole variable domain GAGVSQSPSNKVTEKGKDVELRCDPISGHTALYWYRQSLGQGLEFLIYFQGNSAPDKSGLPSDRFSAERTGGSVSTLTIQRTQQEDSAVYLCASSFSWRGGETQYFGPGTRLLVL.

This clonotype was observed a few times. The chain couples TRBV6-2 or TRBV6-3 to TRBJ1-5; D is possibly TRBD1 (6 bases). Between the trimmed V and J ends, which lost 2 bases and 7 bases, there was a span of 9 bases. CDR1 and CDR2 from the germline V gene are MNHEY and SVGEGT. CDR3 length: 13 residues. The CDR3 coding sequence is TGTGCCAGCAGTTACGAAAGGGGGCAGCCCCAGCATTTT. It translates to CASSYERGQPQHF.

The chain is built from TRBV27 and TRBJ2-1, with TRBD2 matching 10 bases. The CDR3 consists of 17 residues. Trimming at V came to 5 bases and at J to 4 bases, leaving 11 bases not matched to a gene. CDR1 and CDR2 from the germline V gene are MNHEY and SMNVEV (reference sequence). The CDR3 loop reads CASSPRSGTSVYNEQFF. The CDR3 bases are TGTGCCAGCAGTCCCCGTTCCGGGACTAGCGTATACAATGAGCAGTTCTTC.

This clonotype was seen many times. This chain joins TRBV7-2 and TRBJ2-3; TRBD2 agrees at 10 bases. J was trimmed by 4 bases and V by 5 bases; bases with no gene match: 9. CDR1 SGHTA and CDR2 FQGNSA come from the germline V gene. CDR3 length: 16 residues. The CDR3 DNA reads TGTGCCAGCAGCAGGTCTAGCGGGAGTATCTCAGATACGCAGTATTTT. As protein: CASSRSSGSISDTQYF.

This clonotype has just a few counts. The chain joins TRBV4-1 to TRBJ2-7, with 7 bases identical to TRBD2. Germline CDR1 and CDR2: MGHRA and YSYEKL. V lost 4 bases and J lost 2; bases outside the gene matches: 14. The CDR3 is 17 amino acids. The CDR3: CASSPHPAGASAYEQYV. The CDR3 nucleotides are TGCGCCAGCAGCCCTCACCCGGCGGGAGCCTCGGCCTACGAGCAGTACGTC.

This clonotype was counted a few times. This chain connects TRBV5-4 to TRBJ1-1; no firm D call. CDR3 length: 14 amino acids. Germline values: CDR1 SGHNT, CDR2 YYREEE (reference sequence). Deletions cut 0 bases from V and 1 base from J, with 7 bases between. CDR3: CASSLDPKNTEAFF. CDR3 DNA: TGTGCCAGCAGCTTGGACCCAAAGAACACTGAAGCTTTCTTT.

This clonotype was recorded a few times. J is TRBJ2-3 and V is TRBV7-2; TRBD2 matches 7 bases. This CDR3 is built from 19 residues. V lost 1 base to trimming and J lost 5 bases; unmatched junction nucleotides: 18. Germline V gives CDR1 SGHTA, CDR2 FQGNSA. This CDR3 reads CASSLVGGGGSEYRDTQYF. Written as DNA, the CDR3 is TGTGCCAGCAGCTTAGTTGGCGGAGGCGGGAGCGAATATAGAGATACGCAGTATTTT.

The chain recombines TRBV20-1 with TRBJ2-3; D perhaps matches TRBD1 (6 bases). V shed 3 bases and J shed 2 bases, with 12 bases lying between them. Germline-derived CDR1 and CDR2 are DFQATT and SNEGSKA (reference sequence). CDR3 length: 14 amino acids. This chain's CDR3 is CSASKGQTTDTQYF. The CDR3 DNA sequence: TGCAGTGCTAGTAAAGGACAGACCACAGATACGCAGTATTTT.

The chain uses TRBV20-1 and TRBJ2-1, with 8 bases matching TRBD2. CDR1 is DFQATT and CDR2 is SNEGSKA in the germline V gene (reference sequence). Losses at the gene ends were 6 bases for V and 2 bases for J; bases not matched to a gene: 15. This CDR3 has 17 amino acids. The CDR3 region has the DNA TGCAGTGCGACCTATAATTCACTAGCGGAGCCCTACAATGAGCAGTTCTTC. This encodes CSATYNSLAEPYNEQFF.

This clonotype has just a few counts. V and J are TRBV7-2 and TRBJ2-1, with D tentatively TRBD1 (5 bases). CDR1 SGHTA and CDR2 FQGNSA come from the germline V gene. CDR3 length equals 16 residues. V lost 2 bases, J lost 6 bases, and 17 bases lay in between. The CDR3 DNA reads TGTGCCAGCAGCTTAAATGGGGCAGTTGGTTTCAATGAGCAGTTCTTC. Translation: CASSLNGAVGFNEQFF.

This clonotype turned up a few times. The chain has TRBV7-6 and TRBJ2-1, with a tentative D call TRBD2 (5 bases). Germline CDR1 and CDR2: SGHVS and FNYEAQ. Trimming removed 5 bases from V and 4 bases from J, with 12 bases in between. The CDR3 is 14 residues long. CDR3 in DNA: TGTGCCAGCAGCCCTTGGACTGGATACAATGAGCAGTTCTTC. This sequence encodes CASSPWTGYNEQFF.